Here is one T cell receptor beta chain with its context. Which antigen it targets is not known. One base away there is no much larger clone; base qualities are not given. To prepare the library, the immunoSEQ multiplex PCR assay was applied. For the multiplex PCR, a mixture combining 60 forward primers for TCR Vbeta segments and 13 reverse primers for TCR Jbeta segments was used. A multiplex PCR assay on genomic DNA amplified the CDR3 region of rearranged TCR beta genes. Amplified TCR beta libraries were sequenced as 87-base-pair reads on the Illumina HiSeq System. The authors' pipeline ran thus. A later analysis tallied around 80 million unique TCR beta chains across the 666 repertoires, and about 10 million of those chains were shared by two or more donors. To remove PCR and sequencing errors, raw reads were error-corrected and collapsed into unique sequences using a nearest-neighbor algorithm that merged closely related sequences. To assign V, D and J gene segments, CDR3 sequences were aligned to IMGT reference sequences. For a sequence to be retained, a match of at least six nucleotides to both a V gene segment and a J gene segment was required. A rearrangement was called productive if the CDR3 had no stop codons and remained in frame with V and J, and every other rearrangement was called non-productive. Following IMGT convention, CDR3 was defined as the stretch from the second conserved V-encoded cysteine up to the conserved J-encoded phenylalanine. The earlier analysis of 500 to 750 of the donors excluded any sequence lacking an unambiguous match to a single V gene segment. In an earlier analysis of 587 of the donors, V segments were called functional above 56.7% productive rearrangements and were called segregating when the between-donor standard deviation exceeded 5%. A statistical classification framework was built to diagnose cytomegalovirus status from the catalog of TCR beta chain sequences. V and J gene assignment, in a later analysis, came from comparing TCR nucleotide sequences with IMGT/GENE-DB human TR gene sequences. The TCRdist pipeline was used in a later analysis to assign CDR3 sequences and most-parsimonious VDJ recombination scenarios. In a later analysis, each TCR beta chain was defined by its CDR3 amino acid sequence together with its V-gene family, and reads lacking a unique V-gene family were excluded. As a way to deal with suspected cross-contamination and a sequencing artifact, a later analysis dropped 500 to 700 nucleotide sequences that were highly shared and had low generation probability. For each public chain, a later analysis derived a clonal expansion index from normalized ranks of inferred template counts within each repertoire. In a later analysis, generation probabilities were computed with a VDJ recombination model fitted to out-of-frame rearrangements, and the resulting probabilities were checked against IGoR. In a later analysis, hypergeometric tests were used to score TCR-TCR, TCR-HLA and TCR-CMV co-occurrence, with a repertoire-size bias correction applied to TCR pairs. To estimate false discovery rates, a later analysis permuted the HLA or CMV assignments 20 times. In a later analysis, co-occurring TCRs were grouped with DBSCAN, and TCRdist sequence similarity was added when clustering was performed within HLA-allele-positive subsets. Repertoires with fewer than 30,000 or more than 120,000 public chains, plus five repertoires with anomalous nucleotide sharing, were excluded from co-occurrence clustering. TCRdb mirrors the immuneACCESS table, restricted to in-frame sequences. Some clones are absent from its copies; in checked studies, under half trace to an unresolved V gene, and the reason for the others is unknown. V, J and clone size are taken as reported in that table, and D and trimming were inferred from the DNA itself. The sample table holds around 300,000 clones, of which about 87% were seen once. Approximately 2.4% of the sample is taken by the ten largest.

The sample originates from a study of cytomegalovirus exposure and HLA in healthy donors (dated by TCRdb to about 2017). About the full investigation: According to an earlier analysis of 587 of the donors, 150 million to 200 million T cells yielded 117 million unique TCR beta sequences and approximately 300 Gb of sequence data. An early release covering roughly 580 HLA-typed donors comprised approximately 300 gigabases of sequencing data and some 79 million unique TCR sequences. Of the roughly 400 genotyped donors, over 80% were placed in the genetic ancestry cluster associated with self-reported Caucasian donors. The study aimed to test whether cataloging public T cell receptors could reveal signatures of past pathogen exposure. The T cell repertoires of several hundred subjects were profiled by immunosequencing and related to cytomegalovirus serostatus. Besides the first cohort of around 670 subjects, a separate validation cohort made up of over 100 different subjects was used. To predict cytomegalovirus infection status, the study brought together high-throughput TCR immunosequencing, statistical association of individual TCRs with disease status, and machine learning. To study patterns of TCR occurrence, a later analysis re-analyzed previously published TCR beta repertoires from hundreds of donors and added high-resolution HLA genotyping. The later analysis used no new phenotypic data to find candidate immune exposures, relying instead on TCR beta sequences and their occurrence across donors. To decide whether each TCR beta V gene segment behaved as functional or pseudogenic, an earlier analysis of some 600 of the donors relied on high-throughput TCR beta sequencing. Donor age, sex, ethnicity and CMV serostatus were compiled alongside the repertoire data. A later genetic analysis took genome-wide SNP genotypes for 398 of the 666 donors and used that subset as a discovery cohort. Every discovery cohort repertoire had been produced on one sequencing platform. HLA typing included class I and class II loci at four-digit resolution. Typing coverage varied by locus: roughly 620-640 donors for A, B, C, DRB1 and DQB1; approximately 520 for DQA1; more than 600 for DPA1; 450 to 480 for DPB1. Five DR-DQ haplotypes were handled as single units for association and clustering, since linkage in the cohort was strong. Across approximately 420 genotyped donors of the cohort, an average of 235,054 unique TCR beta nucleotide sequences per donor were sequenced, and around 20% of those sequences were non-productive.

In total, roughly 710 healthy bone marrow donors made up the cohort. At the time of sampling, every cohort member was nominally healthy, though immune exposures that went unrecorded were likely present. The donor was CMV seronegative and belonged to the group of under 400 seronegative cohort members. A peripheral blood sample was collected from each donor, and TCR beta sequencing was performed on peripheral blood mononuclear cells. The Qiagen DNeasy Blood Extraction Kit was used to extract genomic DNA from the blood cell samples. The CDR3 spans 18 residues, from the cysteine through the phenylalanine. Only the CDR3 region is kept as DNA, spanning 54 bases read in frame from base 1. The germline V gene sets CDR1 to SGDLS and CDR2 to YYNGEE. Germline trimming: 0 bases from V, 0 bases from J; junction bases outside gene matches: 4. Study-wide findings and limitations: In vitro tests confirmed that a few of the cytomegalovirus-associated TCR beta chains recognize cytomegalovirus antigens. Specific HLA alleles were associated with over 15,000 TCR beta sequences at a false discovery rate of 0.05 in a later analysis. A cluster of highly shared sequence variants was judged likely to represent a technical artifact of the sequencing pipeline. Because some donors lacked HLA typing at each locus, the association tests relied only on the typed subset. Presence/absence analyses assumed roughly uniform sequencing depth across donors, an assumption that may not hold. An earlier analysis of approximately 530 of the donors showed that most TCR beta V segments appeared in productive rearrangements either about 87% or about 30% of the time, which broadly matched IMGT annotations. CMV serostatus was the only immune exposure information available for the cohort. A further reported finding was that TCR beta sequences accurately predicted the HLA-A and HLA-B alleles for most subjects in the first cohort. In a later genetic analysis, fewer N-insertions in productive TCRs were reported among donors in an Asian-associated ancestry cluster than the roughly 670-donor mean. A total of fewer than 200 TCR beta chains were listed by the study as associated with cytomegalovirus. Linkage disequilibrium might explain the correlated functional status among segregating V segments, but an unknown experimental factor could not be excluded. Because counts were too low, seventeen rarely observed V segments, including chromosome 9 orphons, were excluded from the earlier analysis of several hundred of the donors. A later analysis reported that several top co-occurrence clusters appeared linked to parvovirus B19, influenza, CMV and Epstein-Barr virus. In a later genetic analysis, a missense DCLRE1C variant was associated with V-gene and J-gene trimming of TCR beta chains, and the association was replicated in an independent cohort. In a later analysis, the rate of TCR association differed among HLA loci, with DRB1 alleles having the most associated TCRs and HLA-C alleles having the fewest. Across donors, most TCR sequences were observed very rarely, whereas some public TCRs were present in many individuals. Compared with equally common non-associated chains, HLA-associated TCR beta chains in a later analysis were more clonally expanded and had lower generation probabilities. Cytomegalovirus status was reported to be diagnosed by the classifier with high specificity and sensitivity in both the original and validation cohorts. Only TCR beta chains were sequenced in this cohort, and the absence of alpha or paired-chain data limited detectable features. According to a later analysis, most CMV-associated TCR beta chains appeared to be HLA-restricted, and the HLA associations seemed to be driven largely by CMV exposure. Strong co-occurrence of HLA alleles, especially DR and DQ, made assigning TCR associations to individual alleles difficult. The authors suggested that the approach could potentially be generalized to other disease states and immunological phenotypes. Because the 87-base-pair reads could not distinguish some IMGT-functional V segments, including TRBV6-2 and TRBV6-3, those segments were excluded.

Input material: PBMCs. The rearranged segments are TRBV9 and TRBJ2-1, with 12 bases aligning to TRBD2. The TCR sequence derives from a young woman in good health and CMV-seronegative. The CDR3 reads as follows: CASSVELAGGTSYNEQFF. The nucleotide sequence is given as TGTGCCAGCAGCGTAGAACTAGCGGGGGGTACCTCCTACAATGAGCAGTTCTTC.